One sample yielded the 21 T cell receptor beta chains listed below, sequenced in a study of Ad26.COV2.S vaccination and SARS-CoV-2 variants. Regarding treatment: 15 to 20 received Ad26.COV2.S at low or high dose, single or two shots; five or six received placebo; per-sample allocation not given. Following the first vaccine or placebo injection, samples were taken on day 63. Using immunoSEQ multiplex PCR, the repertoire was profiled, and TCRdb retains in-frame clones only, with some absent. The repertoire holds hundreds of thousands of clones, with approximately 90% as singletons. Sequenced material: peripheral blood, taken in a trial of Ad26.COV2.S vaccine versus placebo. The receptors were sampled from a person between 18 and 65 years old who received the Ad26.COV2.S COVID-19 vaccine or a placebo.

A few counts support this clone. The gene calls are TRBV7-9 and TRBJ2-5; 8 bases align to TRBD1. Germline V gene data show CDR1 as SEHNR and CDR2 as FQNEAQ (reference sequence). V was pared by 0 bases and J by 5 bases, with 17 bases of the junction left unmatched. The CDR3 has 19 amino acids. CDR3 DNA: TGTGCCAGCAGCTTAGCGGGGTATCGGGACAGGAAGTTCACGGAGACCCAGTACTTC. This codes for CASSLAGYRDRKFTETQYF.

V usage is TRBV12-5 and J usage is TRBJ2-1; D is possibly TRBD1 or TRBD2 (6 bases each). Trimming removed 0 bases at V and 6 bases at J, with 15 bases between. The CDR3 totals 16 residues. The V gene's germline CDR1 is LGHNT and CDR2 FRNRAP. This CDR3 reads CASGLVRGAQRNEQFF. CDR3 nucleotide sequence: TGTGCTAGTGGTTTGGTAAGGGGGGCGCAGCGCAATGAGCAGTTCTTC.

The CDR3 protein is CASSLLQGNGNTIYF. CDR3 coding DNA: TGTGCCAGCAGTTTATTACAGGGGAATGGAAACACCATATATTTT. This sequence joins TRBV28 and TRBJ1-3; TRBD1 aligns across 7 bases. The CDR3 loop spans 15 amino acids. V was clipped by 1 base and J by 3 bases; unmatched bases: 3. Germline CDR1 and CDR2: MDHEN and SYDVKM.

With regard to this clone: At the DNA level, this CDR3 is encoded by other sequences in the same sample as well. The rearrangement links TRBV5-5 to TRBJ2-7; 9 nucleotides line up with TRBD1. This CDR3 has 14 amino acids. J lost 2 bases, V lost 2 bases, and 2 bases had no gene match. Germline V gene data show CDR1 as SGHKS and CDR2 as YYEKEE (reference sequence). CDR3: CASSLRTGAYEQYF. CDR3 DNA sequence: TGTGCCAGCAGCTTAAGGACAGGGGCCTACGAGCAGTACTTC.

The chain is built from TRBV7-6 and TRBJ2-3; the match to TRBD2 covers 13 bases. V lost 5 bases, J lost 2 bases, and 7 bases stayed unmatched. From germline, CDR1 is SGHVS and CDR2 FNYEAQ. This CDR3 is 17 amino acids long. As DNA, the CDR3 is TGTGCCAGCAGCGCCCGACTAGCGGGAGGCCCCACAGATACGCAGTATTTT. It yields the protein CASSARLAGGPTDTQYF.

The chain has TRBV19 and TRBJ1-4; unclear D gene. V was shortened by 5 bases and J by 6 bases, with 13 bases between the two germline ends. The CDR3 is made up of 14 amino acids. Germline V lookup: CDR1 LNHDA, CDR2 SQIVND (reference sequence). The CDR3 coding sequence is TGTGCCAGTAGTCTGACCGGCGAAGATGAAAAACTGTTTTTT. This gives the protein CASSLTGEDEKLFF. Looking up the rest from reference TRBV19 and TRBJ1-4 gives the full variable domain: DGGITQSPKYLFRKEGQNVTLSCEQNLNHDAMYWYRQDPGQGLRLIYYSQIVNDFQKGDIAEGYSVSREKKESFPLTVTSAQKNPTAFYLCASSLTGEDEKLFFGSGTQLSVL.

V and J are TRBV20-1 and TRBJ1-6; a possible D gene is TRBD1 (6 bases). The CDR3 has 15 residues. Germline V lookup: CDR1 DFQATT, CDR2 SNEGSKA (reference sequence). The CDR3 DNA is TGCAGCGCCAGTGCTAGGGGGAGGGGGGAGTCACCCCTCCACTTT. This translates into CSASARGRGESPLHF.

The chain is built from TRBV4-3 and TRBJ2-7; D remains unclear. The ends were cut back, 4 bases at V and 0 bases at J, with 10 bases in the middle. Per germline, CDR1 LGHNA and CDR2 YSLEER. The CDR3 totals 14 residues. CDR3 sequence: CASSPTHVSYEQYF. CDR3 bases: TGCGCCAGCAGCCCTACCCATGTCTCCTACGAGCAGTACTTC.

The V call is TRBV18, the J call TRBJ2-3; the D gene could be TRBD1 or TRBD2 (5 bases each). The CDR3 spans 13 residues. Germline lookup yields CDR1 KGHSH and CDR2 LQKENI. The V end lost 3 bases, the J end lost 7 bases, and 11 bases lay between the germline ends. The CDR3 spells CASSPPGRYTQYF. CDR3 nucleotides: TGTGCCAGCTCACCCCCGGGGCGTTATACGCAGTATTTT.

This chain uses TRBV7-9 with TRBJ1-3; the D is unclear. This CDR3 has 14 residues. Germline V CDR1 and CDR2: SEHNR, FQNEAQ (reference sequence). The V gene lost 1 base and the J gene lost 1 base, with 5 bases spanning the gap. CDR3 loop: CASSLEGSGNTIYF. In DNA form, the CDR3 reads TGTGCCAGCAGCTTAGAAGGATCTGGAAACACCATATATTTT.

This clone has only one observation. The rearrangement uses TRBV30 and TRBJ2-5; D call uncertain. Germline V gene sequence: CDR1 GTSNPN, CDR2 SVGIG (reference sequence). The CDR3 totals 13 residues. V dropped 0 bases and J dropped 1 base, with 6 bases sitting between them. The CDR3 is CAWSVSAQETQYF. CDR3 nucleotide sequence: TGTGCCTGGAGTGTTTCCGCCCAAGAGACCCAGTACTTC.

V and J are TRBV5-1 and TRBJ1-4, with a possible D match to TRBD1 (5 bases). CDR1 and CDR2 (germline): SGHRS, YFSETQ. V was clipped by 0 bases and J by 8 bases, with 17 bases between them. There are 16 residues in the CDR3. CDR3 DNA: TGCGCCAGCAGCTTGGGAGGATCGCAGGGAGGGGAAAAACTGTTTTTT. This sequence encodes CASSLGGSQGGEKLFF.

The CDR3 region is CASSGVGNYGYTF. DNA of the CDR3: TGTGCCAGCAGTGGGGTGGGGAACTATGGCTACACCTTC. V and J are TRBV2 and TRBJ1-2; D not certain. This CDR3 has 13 residues. V was pared by 4 bases and J by 2 bases, with 8 bases between. Germline values: CDR1 SNHLY, CDR2 FYNNEI.

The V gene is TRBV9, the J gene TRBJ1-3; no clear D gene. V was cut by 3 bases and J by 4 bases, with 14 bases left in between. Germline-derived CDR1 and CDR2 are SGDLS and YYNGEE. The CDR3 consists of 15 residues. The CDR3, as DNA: TGTGCCAGCAGCGCCGGCGGGCAGCGAGGAAACACCATATATTTT. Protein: CASSAGGQRGNTIYF.

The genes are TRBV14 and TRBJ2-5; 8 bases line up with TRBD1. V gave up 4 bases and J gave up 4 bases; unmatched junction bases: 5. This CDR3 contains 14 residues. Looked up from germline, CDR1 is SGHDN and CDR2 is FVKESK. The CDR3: CASSRKDRAETQYF. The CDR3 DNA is TGTGCCAGCAGCCGGAAGGACAGGGCAGAGACCCAGTACTTC.

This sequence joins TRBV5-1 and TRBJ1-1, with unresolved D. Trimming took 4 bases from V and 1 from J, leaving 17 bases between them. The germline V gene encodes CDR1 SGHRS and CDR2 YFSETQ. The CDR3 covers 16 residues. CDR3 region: CASSPRQGRSNTEAFF. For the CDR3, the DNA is TGCGCCAGCAGCCCGAGGCAAGGACGGTCGAACACTGAAGCTTTCTTT. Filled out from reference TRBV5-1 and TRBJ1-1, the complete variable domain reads KAGVTQTPRYLIKTRGQQVTLSCSPISGHRSVSWYQQTPGQGLQFLFEYFSETQRNKGNFPGRFSGRQFSNSRSEMNVSTLELGDSALYLCASSPRQGRSNTEAFFGQGTRLTVV.

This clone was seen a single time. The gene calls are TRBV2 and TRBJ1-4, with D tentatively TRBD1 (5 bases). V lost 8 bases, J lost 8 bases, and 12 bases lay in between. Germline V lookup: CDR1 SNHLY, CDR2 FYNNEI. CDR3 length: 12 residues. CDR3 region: CASGGGWEKLFF. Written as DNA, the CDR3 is TGTGCCAGCGGGGGGGGTTGGGAAAAACTGTTTTTT. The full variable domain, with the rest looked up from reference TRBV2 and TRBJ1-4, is EPEVTQTPSHQVTQMGQEVILRCVPISNHLYFYWYRQILGQKVEFLVSFYNNEISEKSEIFDDQFSVERPDGSNFTLKIRSTKLEDSAMYFCASGGGWEKLFFGSGTQLSVL.

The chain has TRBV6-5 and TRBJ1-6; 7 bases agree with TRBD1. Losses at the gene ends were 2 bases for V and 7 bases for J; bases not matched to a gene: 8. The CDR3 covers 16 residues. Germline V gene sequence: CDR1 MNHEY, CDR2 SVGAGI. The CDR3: CASSYGAGGRNSPLHF. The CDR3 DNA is TGTGCCAGCAGTTACGGGGCAGGGGGTAGGAATTCACCCCTCCACTTT.

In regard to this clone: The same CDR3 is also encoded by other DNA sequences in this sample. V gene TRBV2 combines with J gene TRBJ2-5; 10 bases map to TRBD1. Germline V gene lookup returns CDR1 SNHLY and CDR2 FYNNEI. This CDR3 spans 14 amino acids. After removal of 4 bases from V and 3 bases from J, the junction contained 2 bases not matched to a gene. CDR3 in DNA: TGTGCCAGCAGTGGGACAGGGGGTAAAGAGACCCAGTACTTC. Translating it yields CASSGTGGKETQYF.

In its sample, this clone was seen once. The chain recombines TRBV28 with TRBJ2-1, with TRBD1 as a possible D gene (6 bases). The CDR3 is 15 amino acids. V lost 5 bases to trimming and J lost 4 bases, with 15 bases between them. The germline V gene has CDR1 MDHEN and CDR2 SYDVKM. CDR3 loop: CASSAEWDIYNEQFF. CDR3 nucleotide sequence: TGTGCCAGCAGTGCCGAGTGGGACATATACAATGAGCAGTTCTTC.

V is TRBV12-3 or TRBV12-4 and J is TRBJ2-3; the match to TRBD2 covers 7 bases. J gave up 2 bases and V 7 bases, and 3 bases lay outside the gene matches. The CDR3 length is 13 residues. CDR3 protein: CASNRGDTDTQYF. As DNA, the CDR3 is TGTGCCAGCAACCGGGGGGACACAGATACGCAGTATTTT.